Sequencing of this TCR beta chain was carried out in a study of cytomegalovirus exposure and HLA in healthy donors (dated 2017 in TCRdb). Broadly, across the study: An earlier analysis of 587 of the donors reported approximately 290 Gb of sequence data and roughly 100 million unique TCR beta sequences from about 180 million T cells. Among the roughly 380 genotyped donors, approximately 76% belonged to the genetic ancestry cluster associated with self-reported Caucasian donors. Typing coverage varied by locus: about 620-640 donors for A, B, C, DRB1 and DQB1; around 560 for DQA1; 600 to 610 for DPA1; 400 to 480 for DPB1. Rather than using new phenotypic data, the later analysis identified candidate immune exposures from TCR beta sequences and from how often those sequences occurred across donors. Along with the roughly 710-subject first cohort, a separate validation cohort of about 110 different subjects was used. The study aimed to test whether cataloging public T cell receptors could reveal signatures of past pathogen exposure. An early release covering over 500 HLA-typed donors comprised about 300 gigabases of sequencing data and around 86 million unique TCR sequences. A later genetic analysis took genome-wide SNP genotypes for about three fifths of the roughly 700 donors and used that subset as a discovery cohort. Because of strong linkage in the cohort, roughly five DR-DQ haplotypes were treated as single units for association and clustering. HLA typing covered class I and class II loci at four-digit resolution. In an earlier analysis of around 540 of the donors, high-throughput TCR beta sequencing was used to judge whether each TCR beta V gene segment behaved as functional or pseudogenic. A later analysis re-analyzed previously published TCR beta repertoires from hundreds of donors and added high-resolution HLA genotyping to study TCR occurrence patterns. The T cell repertoires of 670 or so subjects were profiled by immunosequencing and related to cytomegalovirus serostatus. Across 398 genotyped donors of the cohort, an average of approximately 240,000 unique TCR beta nucleotide sequences per donor were sequenced, and about a sixth of those sequences were non-productive. To predict cytomegalovirus infection status, the study brought together high-throughput TCR immunosequencing, statistical association of individual TCRs with disease status, and machine learning. All discovery cohort repertoires had been generated on a single sequencing platform. Alongside the repertoire data, information on donor age, sex, ethnicity and CMV serostatus was compiled. On the study overall, not on this receptor specifically: Because counts were too low, some 16 rarely observed V segments, including chromosome 9 orphons, were excluded from the earlier analysis of about 500 of the donors. A few of the identified cytomegalovirus-associated TCR beta chains were confirmed in vitro to be specific for cytomegalovirus antigens. The presence/absence analyses assumed that sequencing depth was roughly uniform across donors, and that assumption may not be true. A cluster of highly shared sequence variants was judged likely to represent a technical artifact of the sequencing pipeline. Assigning TCR associations to individual alleles was difficult when HLA alleles, especially DR and DQ, strongly co-occurred. In a later analysis, HLA-associated TCR beta chains showed more clonal expansion and lower generation probabilities than non-associated chains that were equally common. In a later analysis, the rate of TCR association differed among HLA loci, with DRB1 alleles having the most associated TCRs and HLA-C alleles having the fewest. In an earlier analysis of approximately 590 of the donors, most TCR beta V segments appeared in productive rearrangements about 87% or about 30% of the time, broadly matching IMGT annotations. In a later analysis, several top co-occurrence clusters were reported to appear linked to parvovirus B19, influenza, CMV and Epstein-Barr virus. In a later analysis, around 17,000 TCR beta sequences were associated with specific HLA alleles at a false discovery rate of 0.05. The 87-base-pair reads could not distinguish some IMGT-functional V segments, including TRBV6-2 and TRBV6-3, so those segments were excluded. The classifier was reported to diagnose cytomegalovirus status with high specificity and sensitivity in both the original and validation cohorts. Because some donors lacked HLA typing at each locus, the association tests relied only on the typed subset. A later genetic analysis associated a missense DCLRE1C variant with V-gene and J-gene trimming of TCR beta chains, and an independent cohort replicated the association. According to a later genetic analysis, donors in an Asian-associated ancestry cluster had fewer N-insertions in productive TCRs than the approximately 700-donor mean. The authors suggested that the approach could potentially be extended to other disease states and immunological phenotypes. A further reported finding was that TCR beta sequences accurately predicted the HLA-A and HLA-B alleles for most subjects in the first cohort. In this cohort, only TCR beta chains were sequenced, and detectable features were limited by the absence of alpha or paired-chain data. A total of fewer than 200 TCR beta chains were listed by the study as associated with cytomegalovirus. Most TCR sequences were seen in very few donors, while some public TCRs were found in many individuals. Most CMV-associated TCR beta chains appeared to be HLA-restricted in a later analysis, and the HLA associations seemed to be driven largely by CMV exposure. The only immune exposure information available for the cohort was CMV serostatus. Linkage disequilibrium might explain the correlated functional status among segregating V segments, but an unknown experimental factor could not be excluded.

The cohort was made up of about 610 healthy bone marrow donors. At the time of sampling, every cohort member was nominally healthy, though immune exposures that went unrecorded were likely present. The donor was CMV seropositive and was included in the group of some 290 seropositive cohort members. A peripheral blood sample was collected from each donor, and TCR beta sequencing was performed on peripheral blood mononuclear cells. Genomic DNA extraction from the blood cell samples was performed with the Qiagen DNeasy Blood Extraction Kit. The CDR3 has 14 amino acids, counting the end cysteine and phenylalanine. Only the CDR3 DNA is retained, 42 bases long and in frame from the first base. The V end gives up 0 bases and the J end 9 bases, leaving 1 base in the junction not matched to a gene. CDR1 and CDR2, looked up from the germline V gene, are SGHDN and FVKESK. The library was prepared using the immunoSEQ multiplex PCR assay. The multiplex PCR relied on a mix of 60 forward primers for TCR Vbeta segments and 13 reverse primers for TCR Jbeta segments. The CDR3 region of rearranged TCR beta genes was amplified from genomic DNA with a multiplex PCR assay. On the Illumina HiSeq System, the amplified TCR beta libraries were sequenced as 87-base-pair reads. Under the source paper's analysis protocol: A later analysis tallied 70 million to 100 million unique TCR beta chains across the 666 repertoires, and 10 million to 11 million of those chains were shared by two or more donors. Raw reads were error-corrected and collapsed into unique sequences with a nearest-neighbor algorithm that merged closely related sequences to remove PCR and sequencing errors. Alignment of CDR3 sequences to IMGT reference sequences was used to assign V, D and J gene segments. For a sequence to be retained, a match of at least six nucleotides was required to both a V gene segment and a J gene segment. A rearrangement counted as productive if the CDR3 had no stop codons and remained in frame with V and J, and every other rearrangement counted as non-productive. Following IMGT convention, CDR3 was defined as the stretch from the second conserved V-encoded cysteine up to the conserved J-encoded phenylalanine. The earlier analysis of 500 to 600 of the donors excluded sequences that lacked an unambiguous match to a single V gene segment. An earlier analysis of fewer than 650 of the donors classified V segments as functional when productive rearrangements were above 56.7% and as segregating when the standard deviation between donors was above 5%. To diagnose cytomegalovirus status from the catalog of TCR beta chain sequences, a statistical classification framework was built. In a later analysis, TCR nucleotide sequences were compared against IMGT/GENE-DB human TR gene sequences so that V and J genes could be assigned. The TCRdist pipeline was used in a later analysis to assign CDR3 sequences and most-parsimonious VDJ recombination scenarios. In a later analysis, each TCR beta chain was defined by its CDR3 amino acid sequence together with its V-gene family, and reads without a unique V-gene family were excluded. A later analysis removed 592 highly shared, low-generation-probability nucleotide sequences to deal with suspected cross-contamination and a sequencing artifact. For each public chain, a later analysis derived a clonal expansion index from normalized ranks of inferred template counts within each repertoire. Generation probabilities in a later analysis came from a VDJ recombination model fitted to out-of-frame rearrangements, and those results were checked against IGoR. A later analysis scored TCR-TCR, TCR-HLA and TCR-CMV co-occurrence with hypergeometric tests, applying a repertoire-size bias correction to TCR pairs. False discovery rates were estimated in a later analysis by permuting HLA or CMV assignments 20 times. In a later analysis, co-occurring TCRs were grouped using DBSCAN, with TCRdist sequence similarity added in when clustering inside HLA-allele-positive subsets. Co-occurrence clustering excluded repertoires with fewer than 30,000 or more than 120,000 public chains, plus five with anomalous nucleotide sharing. TCRdb provides this immuneACCESS table in a form limited to in-frame rearrangements. Some clones are lacking; in checked studies, under half of them reflect an unresolved V gene, and why the rest are absent is not known. That table supplies the V and J calls and clone size; D and trimming were determined from the DNA. The sample table contains roughly 180,000 clones; only one count was recorded for 75% to 80% of them. The top ten constitute 11% to 15% of the sample.

Turning to this clone: There is no known antigen for this receptor. Base-call qualities are not available, and no considerably larger clone is one nucleotide away.

The material sequenced was PBMCs. The chain couples TRBV14 to TRBJ1-6; TRBD1 matches 8 bases in the middle. The receptor's source is a middle-aged man in good health and CMV-seropositive. This receptor has the CDR3 CASSQETGVSPLHF. The sequenced DNA is TGTGCCAGCAGCCAAGAGACAGGGGTTTCACCCCTCCACTTT.